This section outlines one T cell receptor beta chain sequence together with its context. The antigen is unknown. The data derive from a study of regulatory T cells in long-lasting Graves disease. Trimming removed 4 bases from V and 7 bases from J, with 7 bases in between. Germline CDR1 and CDR2: MNHNS and SASEGT. This CDR3 spans 11 amino acids. Building of the TCR beta libraries involved iRepertoire HTBI primers and Arm-PCR of CDR3 regions. TCRdb called the multiplex PCR reads again in MiXCR, with one record for every CDR3 protein. The sample yields about 660,000 distinct CDR3 sequences, 25% to 35% seen once. General study findings and limits: Compared with new cases, persistent Graves' patients showed reduced TCR diversity.

The sample's time point: persistent/refractory GD, antithyroid drugs over 5 years with positive TRAb. With RNA extracted from PBMCs as input, the TCR library was made. This chain joins TRBV6-1 and TRBJ2-5; D perhaps matches TRBD1 (5 bases). This sequence originates from a female donor with Graves disease. The sequences come from peripheral blood mononuclear cells (PBMCs), collected when the disease was refractory, from a patient treated with antithyroid drugs. This CDR3 is CASSVRGTQYF. CDR3 sequence (DNA): TGTGCCAGCAGTGTTAGGGGGACCCAGTACTTC.